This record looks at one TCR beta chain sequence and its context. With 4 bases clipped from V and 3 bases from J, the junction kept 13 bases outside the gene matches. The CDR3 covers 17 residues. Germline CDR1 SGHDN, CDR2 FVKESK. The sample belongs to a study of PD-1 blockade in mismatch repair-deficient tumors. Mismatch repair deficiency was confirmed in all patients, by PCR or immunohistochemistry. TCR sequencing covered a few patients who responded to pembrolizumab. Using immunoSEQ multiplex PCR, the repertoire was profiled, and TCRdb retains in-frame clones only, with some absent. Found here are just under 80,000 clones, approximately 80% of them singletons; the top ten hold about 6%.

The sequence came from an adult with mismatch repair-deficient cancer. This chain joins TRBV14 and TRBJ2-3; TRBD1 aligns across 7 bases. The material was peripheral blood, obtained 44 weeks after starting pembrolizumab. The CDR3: CASSRGPTGLVTDTQYF. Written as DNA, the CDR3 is TGTGCCAGCAGCCGCGGTCCGACAGGGTTAGTAACAGATACGCAGTATTTT.